This note documents a single T cell receptor (beta chain) sequence. What it binds is not known. Per germline, CDR1 SEHNR and CDR2 FQNEAQ (reference sequence). This CDR3 comprises 13 residues. Trimming took off 7 bases at V and 6 bases at J, with 12 bases between the two ends. Sequenced by immunoSEQ multiplex PCR; TCRdb stores in-frame clones only, minus some. This table has fewer than 55,000 clones, roughly two thirds appearing once. The data derive from a study of a mutant IDH1 vaccine in newly diagnosed glioma. Study at large: The week-35 safety follow-up was V12, and the week-47 study end was V13.

Time point reported: week 47, end of study. What each vaccine dose contained was 300 ug of mutant IDH1 20-mer peptide, accompanied by topical imiquimod. The source of this sequence is a man in his forties with glioma. Some clones in this sample may be carry-over from other donors' samples. The J gene is TRBJ1-4, the V gene TRBV7-9, with D unresolved. This specimen was peripheral blood mononuclear cells (PBMCs), taken from a glioma patient whose treatment included an IDH1 peptide vaccine. The CDR3 DNA is TGTGCCAGCACCCTCGACGGGGATGAAAAACTGTTTTTT. Its protein is CASTLDGDEKLFF. Variable domain in full (rest from reference TRBV7-9 and TRBJ1-4): DTGVSQNPRHKITKRGQNVTFRCDPISEHNRLYWYRQTLGQGPEFLTYFQNEAQLEKSRLLSDRFSAERPKGSFSTLEIQRTEQGDSAMYLCASTLDGDEKLFFGSGTQLSVL.